This entry features one T cell receptor (beta chain) sequence. Its target is unknown. Using its own MiXCR run on the reads, TCRdb lists one record per CDR3 protein. Counted here are a few hundred thousand distinct CDR3 sequences, under 45% occurring once; the ten biggest clones make up about 48%. These data belong to a study of T cell repertoires in cytomegalovirus infection. About the research overall: CMV infection plus the matching HLA type was flagged by public TCR beta signatures. General study findings and limits: Dominating the ex vivo response were HLA-C-restricted CMV-specific TCR beta clonotypes.

CDR3 length: 13 residues. Trimming shortened V by 6 bases and J by 5 bases, and 13 bases separated the two germline ends. The specimen was cultured PBMCs, collected from culture after CMV antigen stimulation. The chain carries TRBV12-3 or TRBV12-4 and TRBJ2-5; unclear D gene. The source is a human donor in good health (CMV status not recorded). Some clones in this sample may be carry-over from other donors' samples. The CDR3 DNA is TGTGCCAGCAGCCCGGGTTTTCGGGAGACCCAGTACTTC. As protein: CASSPGFRETQYF.